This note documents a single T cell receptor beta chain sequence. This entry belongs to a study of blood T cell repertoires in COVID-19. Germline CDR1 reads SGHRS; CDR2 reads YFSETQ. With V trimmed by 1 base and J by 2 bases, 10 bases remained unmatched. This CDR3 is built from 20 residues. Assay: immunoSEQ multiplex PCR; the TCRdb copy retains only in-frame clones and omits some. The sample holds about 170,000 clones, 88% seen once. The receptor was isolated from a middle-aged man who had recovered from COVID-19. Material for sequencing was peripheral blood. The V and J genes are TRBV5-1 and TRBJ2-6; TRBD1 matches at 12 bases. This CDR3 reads CASSLNLVGTGGAGANVLTF. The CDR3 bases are TGCGCCAGCAGCTTGAATCTGGTGGGGACAGGGGGCGCTGGGGCCAACGTCCTGACTTTC.